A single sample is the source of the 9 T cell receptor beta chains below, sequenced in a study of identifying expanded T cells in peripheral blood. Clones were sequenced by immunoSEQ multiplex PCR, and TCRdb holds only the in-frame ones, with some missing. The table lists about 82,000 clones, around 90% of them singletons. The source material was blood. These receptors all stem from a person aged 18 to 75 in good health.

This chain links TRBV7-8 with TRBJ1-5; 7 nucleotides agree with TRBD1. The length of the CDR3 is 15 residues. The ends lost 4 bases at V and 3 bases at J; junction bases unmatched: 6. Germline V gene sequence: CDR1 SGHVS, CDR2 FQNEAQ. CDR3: CASSSLQGTNQPQHF. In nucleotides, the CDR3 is TGTGCCAGCAGCTCCCTACAGGGGACCAATCAGCCCCAGCATTTT.

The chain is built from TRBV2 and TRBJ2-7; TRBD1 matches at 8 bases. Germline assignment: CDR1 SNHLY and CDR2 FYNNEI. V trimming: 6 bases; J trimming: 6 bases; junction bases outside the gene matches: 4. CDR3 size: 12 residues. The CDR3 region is CASSGQGGEQYF. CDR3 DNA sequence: TGTGCCAGCAGCGGACAGGGTGGCGAGCAGTACTTC.

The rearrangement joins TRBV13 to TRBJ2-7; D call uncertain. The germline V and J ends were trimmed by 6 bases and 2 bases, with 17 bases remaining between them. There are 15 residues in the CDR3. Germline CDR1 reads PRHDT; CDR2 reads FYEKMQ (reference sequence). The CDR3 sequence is CASRRSETETYEQYF. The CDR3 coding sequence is TGTGCCAGCAGGCGTTCGGAGACTGAGACCTACGAGCAGTACTTC.

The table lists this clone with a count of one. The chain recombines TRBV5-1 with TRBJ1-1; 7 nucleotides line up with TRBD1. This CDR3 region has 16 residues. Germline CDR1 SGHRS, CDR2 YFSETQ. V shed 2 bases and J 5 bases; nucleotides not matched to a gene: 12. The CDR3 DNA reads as TGCGCCAGCAGCTTATTCTCAGGGGGAAGAGGGACTGAAGCTTTCTTT. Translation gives CASSLFSGGRGTEAFF.

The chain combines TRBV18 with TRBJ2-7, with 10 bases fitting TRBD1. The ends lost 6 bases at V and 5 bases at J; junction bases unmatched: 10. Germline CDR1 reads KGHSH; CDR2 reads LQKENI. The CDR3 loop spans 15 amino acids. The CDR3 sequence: CASSQTGGHRDEQYF. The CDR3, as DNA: TGTGCCAGCTCGCAGACAGGGGGCCACCGTGACGAGCAGTACTTC.

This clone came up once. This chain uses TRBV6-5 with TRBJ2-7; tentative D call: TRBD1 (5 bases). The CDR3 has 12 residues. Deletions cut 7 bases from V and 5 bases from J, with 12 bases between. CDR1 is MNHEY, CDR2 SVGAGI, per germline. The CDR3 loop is CASKAGFNEQYF. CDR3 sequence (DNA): TGTGCCAGCAAGGCAGGGTTCAACGAGCAGTACTTC.

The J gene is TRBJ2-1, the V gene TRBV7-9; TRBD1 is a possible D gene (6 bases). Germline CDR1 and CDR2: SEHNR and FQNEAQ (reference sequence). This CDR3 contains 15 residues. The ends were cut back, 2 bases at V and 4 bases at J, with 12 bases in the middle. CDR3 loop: CASSLRLTGYNEQFF. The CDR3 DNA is TGTGCCAGCAGCTTACGATTGACAGGATACAATGAGCAGTTCTTC.

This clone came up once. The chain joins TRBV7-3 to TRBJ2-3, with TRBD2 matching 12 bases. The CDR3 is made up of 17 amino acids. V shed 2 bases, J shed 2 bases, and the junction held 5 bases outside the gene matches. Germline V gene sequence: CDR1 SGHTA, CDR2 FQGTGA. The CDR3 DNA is TGTGCCAGCAGCTTACGTCCTAGCGGGGGGGCCACAGATACGCAGTATTTT. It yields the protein CASSLRPSGGATDTQYF.

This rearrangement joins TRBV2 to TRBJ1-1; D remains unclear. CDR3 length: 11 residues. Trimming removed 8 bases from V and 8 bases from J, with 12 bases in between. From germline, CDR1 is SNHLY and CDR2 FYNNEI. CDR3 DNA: TGTGCCAGCCCCACCGGGTGGGAAGCTTTCTTT. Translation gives CASPTGWEAFF.